These 2 T cell receptor beta chains share one sample of origin, sequenced in a study of shared clonotypes between healthy human individuals. TCRdb's table, derived via immunoSEQ multiplex PCR, lists solely in-frame clones and lacks some. The sample contains about a million clones, approximately 80% of which appear only once. What was sequenced was memory CD4+ T cells from PBMCs. Specified subset: CD45RA-negative fraction. The receptor set was obtained from a man in his late teens or twenties in good health. Some clones in this sample may be carry-over from other donors' samples.

V gene TRBV28 combines with J gene TRBJ2-1, with D possibly being TRBD2 (6 bases). The length of the CDR3 is 14 residues. Per the germline V gene, CDR1 is MDHEN and CDR2 is SYDVKM. V was trimmed by 6 bases and J by 8 bases, leaving 17 bases between them. The CDR3 DNA reads TGTGCCAGCAGACTCGGAGGGCCTCTCTATGAGCAGTTCTTC. It yields the protein CASRLGGPLYEQFF.

This clone was detected once. The V call is TRBV19, the J call TRBJ2-4, with D perhaps matching TRBD1 or TRBD2 (6 bases each). This CDR3 contains 15 residues. With 0 bases removed from V and 7 bases from J, the gap between germline ends came to 13 bases. CDR1 is LNHDA and CDR2 is SQIVND in the germline V gene (reference sequence). The CDR3 DNA is TGTGCCAGTAGTATAGACCGGGGGCTGAGGAACATTCAGTACTTC. It encodes CASSIDRGLRNIQYF.